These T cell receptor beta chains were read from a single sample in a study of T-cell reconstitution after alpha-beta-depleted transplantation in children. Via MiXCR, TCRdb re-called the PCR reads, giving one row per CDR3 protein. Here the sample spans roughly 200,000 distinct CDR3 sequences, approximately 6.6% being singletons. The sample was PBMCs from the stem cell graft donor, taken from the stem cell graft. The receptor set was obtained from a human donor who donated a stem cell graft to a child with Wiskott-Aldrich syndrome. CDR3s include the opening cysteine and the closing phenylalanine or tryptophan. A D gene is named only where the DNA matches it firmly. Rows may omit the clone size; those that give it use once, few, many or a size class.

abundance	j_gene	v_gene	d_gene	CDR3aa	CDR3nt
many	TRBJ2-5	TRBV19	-	CASNSRTAKQETQYF	TGTGCCAGTAATTCCCGGACGGCTAAACAAGAGACCCAGTACTTC
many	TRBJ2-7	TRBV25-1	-	CASSEWGSYLHEQYF	TGTGCCAGCAGTGAATGGGGGAGCTACCTCCACGAGCAGTACTTC
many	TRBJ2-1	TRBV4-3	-	CASSHSPHLSSYNEQFF	TGCGCCAGCAGCCATTCCCCCCACCTGAGCTCCTACAATGAGCAGTTCTTC
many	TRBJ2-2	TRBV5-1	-	CASSLDKTNTGELFF	TGCGCCAGCAGTTTGGACAAGACGAACACCGGGGAGCTGTTTTTT
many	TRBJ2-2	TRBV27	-	CASSLRGTSRTGELFF	TGTGCCAGCAGTTTAAGGGGGACCTCGAGGACCGGGGAGCTGTTTTTT
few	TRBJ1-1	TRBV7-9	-	CASSLAAPGNTEAFF	TGTGCCAGCAGCTTAGCGGCCCCTGGGAACACTGAAGCTTTCTTT
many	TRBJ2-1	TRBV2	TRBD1	CASSEEGDSLTHNEQFF	TGTGCCAGCAGTGAAGAGGGGGACAGTTTAACCCACAATGAGCAGTTCTTC
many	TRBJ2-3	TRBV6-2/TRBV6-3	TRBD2	CASSYNPLSRLAGNPDTQYF	TGTGCCAGCAGTTACAACCCACTCTCGAGACTAGCGGGGAATCCAGATACGCAGTATTTT
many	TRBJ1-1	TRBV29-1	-	CSSYRPLDAEAFF	TGCAGCTCATATCGTCCGTTAGACGCTGAAGCTTTCTTT
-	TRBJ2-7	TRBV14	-	CASSPHSVYEQYF	TGTGCCAGCAGTCCACACTCTGTCTACGAGCAGTACTTC
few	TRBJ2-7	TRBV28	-	CASSPGTISYEQYF	TGTGCCAGCAGCCCTGGGACAATCTCCTACGAGCAGTACTTC
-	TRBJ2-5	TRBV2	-	CASRATTQETQYF	TGTGCCAGCAGGGCGACAACCCAAGAGACCCAGTACTTC
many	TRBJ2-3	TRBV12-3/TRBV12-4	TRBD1	CASSPLYRDRVADTQYF	TGTGCCAGCAGTCCCCTTTACCGGGACAGGGTTGCAGATACGCAGTATTTT
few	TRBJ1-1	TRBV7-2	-	CASSPGGGYPTEAFF	TGTGCCAGCAGCCCCGGGGGGGGGTACCCTACTGAAGCTTTCTTT
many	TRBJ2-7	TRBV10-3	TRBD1	CAISESGRQGYEQYF	TGTGCCATCAGTGAGTCGGGGAGACAGGGCTACGAGCAGTACTTC
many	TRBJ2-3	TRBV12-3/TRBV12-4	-	CASGLKATDTQYF	TGTGCCAGCGGCCTCAAAGCCACAGATACGCAGTATTTT
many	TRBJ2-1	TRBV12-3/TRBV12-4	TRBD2	CASSPIGLAGYNEQFF	TGTGCCAGCAGTCCGATAGGACTAGCGGGATACAATGAGCAGTTCTTC
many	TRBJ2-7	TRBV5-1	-	CASSPTLGNEQYF	TGCGCCAGCAGTCCGACACTAGGGAACGAGCAGTACTTC
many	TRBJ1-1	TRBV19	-	CASSLDSEAFF	TGTGCCAGTAGTCTAGACAGTGAAGCTTTCTTT
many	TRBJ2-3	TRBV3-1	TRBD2	CASSRTSGGVGTDTQYF	TGTGCCAGCAGCCGGACTAGCGGGGGAGTCGGCACAGATACGCAGTATTTT
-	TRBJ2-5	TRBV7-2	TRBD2	CASSLTSGGAGLETQYF	TGTGCCAGCAGCCTGACTAGCGGGGGCGCCGGGTTAGAGACCCAGTACTTC
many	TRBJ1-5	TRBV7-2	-	CASSLGRVGNQPQHF	TGTGCCAGCAGCTTAGGCAGGGTCGGCAATCAGCCCCAGCATTTT
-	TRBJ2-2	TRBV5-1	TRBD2	CASSRGDPNTGELFF	TGCGCCAGCAGCCGGGGGGACCCGAACACCGGGGAGCTGTTTTTT
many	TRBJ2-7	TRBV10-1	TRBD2	CASSDPGRIYEQYF	TGCGCCAGCAGTGACCCCGGGAGGATCTACGAGCAGTACTTC
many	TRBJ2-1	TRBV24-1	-	CATSDLNNEQFF	TGTGCCACCAGTGATTTGAACAATGAGCAGTTCTTC
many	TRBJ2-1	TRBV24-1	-	CATSDFGGAYNEQFF	TGTGCCACCAGTGATTTCGGGGGCGCCTACAATGAGCAGTTCTTC
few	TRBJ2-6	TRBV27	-	CASTYLGANVLTF	TGTGCCAGCACCTATTTGGGGGCCAACGTCCTGACTTTC
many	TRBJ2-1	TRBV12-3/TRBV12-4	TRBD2	CASSVGTSNEQFF	TGTGCCAGCAGTGTCGGGACTAGCAATGAGCAGTTCTTC
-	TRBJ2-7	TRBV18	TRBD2	CASSPSGVQTYEQYF	TGTGCCAGCTCACCTAGCGGGGTTCAAACTTACGAGCAGTACTTC
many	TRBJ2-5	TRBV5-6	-	CASSSGGNRIPYF	TGTGCCAGCAGCTCTGGCGGTAACCGAATTCCGTACTTC
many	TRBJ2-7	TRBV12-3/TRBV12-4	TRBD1	CASSFPGQKDDEQYF	TGTGCCAGCAGTTTCCCGGGACAGAAGGACGACGAGCAGTACTTC